Given below is one T cell receptor beta chain in context. No antigen is known for it. The sample holds no much larger clone one base away, and base qualities are not on file. In the germline V gene, CDR1 corresponds to SGHAT and CDR2 to FQNNGV. V was cut back by 1 base and J by 2 bases, leaving a gap of 7 bases between them. The CDR3 contains 14 residues, cysteine and phenylalanine counted. Left in the record is the CDR3 DNA by itself, 42 bases read in frame from the first base. This record comes from a study of CD8 T cells and mutated HIV epitopes (dated by TCRdb to 2020 to 2022). For the study in its entirety: Among the chronically infected subjects, every one except a single subject was naive to antiretroviral therapy. TL10, KY11, RF10 and TY8 were used as the epitopes. This study used single-cell sequencing of TCR alpha/beta chains from CD8+ T cells that recognised non-adapted (NAE) and adapted (AE) versions of four HIV Nef epitopes. The epitopes tested varied from subject to subject, and RF10 was the only epitope looked at in both acute and chronic HIV infection. Roughly seven chronically and four acutely HIV-infected subjects were included in the cohort. Out of the approximately 160 subjects screened, just a subset fulfilled the criteria needed for sorting epitope-specific T cells. What the authors observed across the whole study: Dual tetramer+ cells showed higher clonality in chronic than acute subjects (mean difference 0.31), but the study lacked power to detect a significant difference. The main limitations were acknowledged to be the small number of subjects and the diverse clinical presentations of the subjects. Only the acutely infected subjects showed single-reactive CD8+ T cells, which suggests possible clonal selection between acute and chronic infection. Some wells contained multiple alpha and beta chain CDR3s, and only cells with both an alpha and a beta chain were included. In chronic infection, the CD8+ TCR repertoires recognising the NAE and AE forms appeared to overlap almost completely, indicating largely cross-reactive clonotypes.

The library relied on single-cell sequencing. Single-cell cDNA was generated by a method adapted from Smart-seq2 and MARS-Seq, in which oligo-dT primers with well-specific UMIs and KAPA HiFi first-round PCR were used. Nested PCR was performed on pooled first-round products with template-switch oligo forward primers and barcoded reverse primers specific to the TCR alpha and beta chains. Products were purified with AMPure XP, were indexed with TruSeq adapters, and were quantified with the KAPA Universal qPCR Library Quantification Kit. An Illumina MiSeq running 2x300 bp paired-end chemistry was used to sequence the TCR libraries. On the authors' methods: Quality-filtered reads were demultiplexed to wells, mapped to the TCRA and TCRB loci, assigned to clonotypes with MiXCR, and analysed in VGAS. A modified VDJfasta platform was used to deconvolute the TCR data. Analysis of CDR3 overlap between plates ruled out large-scale cross-plate contamination. To calculate clonality, the ratio of unique productive CDR3s to total productive CDR3s was subtracted from one. The public reads were quality trimmed at Q25 with fastp and then assembled into clones with MiXCR by TCRdb, keeping productive beta chains. Each CDR3 protein gets just one entry, which takes the most common genes and DNA from the rows behind it. These V and J calls are TCRdb output, not the study's own analysis. This sample's records show fewer than 90 distinct CDR3 sequences.

In light of the paper, this sample's time point label describes: sampled during chronic HIV-1 infection. Peptide stimulation included anti-CD28 and anti-CD49d co-stimulation, and activated CD8+ T cells were sorted as CD69+CD137+. To obtain activated CD8+ T cells, PBMCs were stimulated overnight, for about 19 hours, with NAE or AE peptide at roughly 1 ug/mL. KY11-specific CD8+ T cells were identified only by peptide stimulation because HLA class I tetramers were unavailable for this epitope. Peripheral blood mononuclear cells were isolated by Ficoll density gradient separation from leukapheresis or whole blood and were subsequently cryopreserved. A BD FACS Aria III was used to sort single CD8+ T cells into 96-well plates that held lysis buffer.

The sequence was collected from a man aged 45-65 years with HIV-1 infection. Here the sequenced sample was CD8+ T cells from blood cultured with non-adapted and adapted viral peptides, taken during chronic HIV-1 infection. Here the chain combines TRBV11-2 and TRBJ2-3; the D gene identity is not certain. The CDR3 loop reads CASSLGEYTDTQYF. The nucleotide sequence is TGTGCCAGCAGCTTAGGAGAATACACAGATACGCAGTATTTT.